This TCR beta chain was sequenced for a study of low-dose radiotherapy and immunotherapy resistance in tumors. Study details: The treatment that patients received was intravenous nivolumab 240 mg every two weeks plus ipilimumab 1 mg/kg every six weeks.

Priming of first-strand cDNA relied on TRAV- and TRBV-specific primers (covering alpha and beta chains). It was with a constant-region primer and a V-primer adapter that TCRs were amplified over around 18 PCR cycles. Isolated mRNA underwent amplification via in vitro transcription. Each CDR3 protein is one row after TCRdb ran MiXCR on the reads. The sample has around 7,300 distinct CDR3 sequences; around 83% are singletons. Per germline, CDR1 MRHNA and CDR2 SNTAGT. This CDR3 comprises 14 residues. V was pared by 8 bases and J by 0 bases, with 6 bases of the junction left unmatched. The clonotype originates from a human donor with advanced metastatic prostate, ovarian, gallbladder or colorectal cancer (not recorded which). This table probably holds off-target reads from a library built for another chain. The chain carries TRBV6-4 and TRBJ1-2, with TRBD1 identical over 7 bases. CDR3: CASARDRSNYGYTF. CDR3 nucleotide sequence: TGTGCCAGCGCCCGGGACAGATCTAACTATGGCTACACCTTC.